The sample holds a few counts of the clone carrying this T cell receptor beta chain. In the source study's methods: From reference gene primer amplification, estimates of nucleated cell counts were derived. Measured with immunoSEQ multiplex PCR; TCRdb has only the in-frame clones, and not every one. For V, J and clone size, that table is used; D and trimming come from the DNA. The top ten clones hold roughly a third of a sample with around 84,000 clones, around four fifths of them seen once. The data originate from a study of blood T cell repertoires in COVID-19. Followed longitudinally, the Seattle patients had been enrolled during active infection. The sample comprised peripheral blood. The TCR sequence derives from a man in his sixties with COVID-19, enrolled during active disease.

In DNA form, the CDR3 reads TGTGCCAGCAGCAATAGCGGGAGGGTCACAGATACGCAGTATTTT. Translated: CASSNSGRVTDTQYF. The chain has TRBV7-2 and TRBJ2-3; TRBD2 agrees at 11 bases. V trimming: 5 bases; J trimming: 2 bases; junction bases outside the gene matches: 3. The germline gives CDR1 SGHTA, CDR2 FQGNSA. This CDR3 comprises 15 residues.